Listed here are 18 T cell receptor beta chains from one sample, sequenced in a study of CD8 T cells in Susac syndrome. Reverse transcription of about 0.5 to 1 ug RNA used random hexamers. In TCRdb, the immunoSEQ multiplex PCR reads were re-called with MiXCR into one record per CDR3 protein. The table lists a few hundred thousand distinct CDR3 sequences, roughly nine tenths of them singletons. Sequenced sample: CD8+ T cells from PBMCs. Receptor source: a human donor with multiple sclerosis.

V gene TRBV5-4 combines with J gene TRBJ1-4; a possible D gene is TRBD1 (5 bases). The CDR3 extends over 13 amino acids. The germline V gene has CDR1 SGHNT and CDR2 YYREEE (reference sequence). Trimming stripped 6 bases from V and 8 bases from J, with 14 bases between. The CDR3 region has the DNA TGTGCCAGCACCTCGTATGGGGACGAAAAACTGTTTTTT. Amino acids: CASTSYGDEKLFF. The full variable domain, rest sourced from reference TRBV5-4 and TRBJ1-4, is ETGVTQSPTHLIKTRGQQVTLRCSSQSGHNTVSWYQQALGQGPQFIFQYYREEENGRGNFPPRFSGLQFPNYSSELNVNALELDDSALYLCASTSYGDEKLFFGSGTQLSVL.

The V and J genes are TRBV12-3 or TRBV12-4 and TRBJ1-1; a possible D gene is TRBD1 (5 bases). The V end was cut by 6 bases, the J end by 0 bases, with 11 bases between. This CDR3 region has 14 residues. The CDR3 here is CASRILGVNTEAFF. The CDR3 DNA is TGTGCCAGCAGGATTCTAGGGGTGAACACTGAAGCTTTCTTT.

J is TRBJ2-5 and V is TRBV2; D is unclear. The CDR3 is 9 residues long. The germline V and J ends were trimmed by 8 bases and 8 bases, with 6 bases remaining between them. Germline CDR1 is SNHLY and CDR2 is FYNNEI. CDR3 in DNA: TGTGCCAGCGGCTCTACCCAGTACTTC. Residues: CASGSTQYF.

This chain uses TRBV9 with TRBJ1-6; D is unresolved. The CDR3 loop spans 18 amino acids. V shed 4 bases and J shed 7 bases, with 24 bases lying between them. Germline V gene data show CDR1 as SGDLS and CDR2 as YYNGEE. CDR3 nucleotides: TGTGCCAGCAGCCTCCTGCCGGGGTCCCTTCCAAAGAATTCACCCCTCCACTTT. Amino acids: CASSLLPGSLPKNSPLHF.

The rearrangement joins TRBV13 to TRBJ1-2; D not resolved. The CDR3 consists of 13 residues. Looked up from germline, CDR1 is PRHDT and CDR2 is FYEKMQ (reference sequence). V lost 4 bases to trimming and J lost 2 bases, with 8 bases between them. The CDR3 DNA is TGTGCCAGCAGCTCTCCGGGGAACTATGGCTACACCTTC. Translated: CASSSPGNYGYTF.

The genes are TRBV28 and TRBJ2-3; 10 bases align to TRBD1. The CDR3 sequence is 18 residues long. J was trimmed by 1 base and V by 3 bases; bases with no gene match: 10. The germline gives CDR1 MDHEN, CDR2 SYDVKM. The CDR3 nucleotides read TGTGCCAGCAGTTTCAGGGACAGGGGCAGAGTCGGCACAGATACGCAGTATTTT. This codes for CASSFRDRGRVGTDTQYF.

DNA of the CDR3: TGCAGTGCTAGAGCTCCAGGGGCCTGGGGTACTAACTATGGCTACACCTTC. It is translated as CSARAPGAWGTNYGYTF. The chain links TRBV20-1 to TRBJ1-2, with D tentatively TRBD1 (6 bases). Germline CDR1 reads DFQATT; CDR2 reads SNEGSKA (reference sequence). With 1 base removed from V and 0 bases from J, the gap between germline ends came to 18 bases. This CDR3 spans 17 amino acids.

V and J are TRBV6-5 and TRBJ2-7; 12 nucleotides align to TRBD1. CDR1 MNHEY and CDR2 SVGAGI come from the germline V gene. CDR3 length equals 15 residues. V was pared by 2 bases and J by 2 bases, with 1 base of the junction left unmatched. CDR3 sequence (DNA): TGTGCCAGCAGTTACGGGACAGGGGGCCCCTACGAGCAGTACTTC. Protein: CASSYGTGGPYEQYF.

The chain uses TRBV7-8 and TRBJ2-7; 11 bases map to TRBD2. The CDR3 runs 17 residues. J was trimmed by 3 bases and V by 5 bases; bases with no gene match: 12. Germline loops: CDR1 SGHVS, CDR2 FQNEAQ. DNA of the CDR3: TGTGCCAGCAGCCGGACTAGCGGGCGCAGAGGGGGCTACGAGCAGTACTTC. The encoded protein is CASSRTSGRRGGYEQYF.

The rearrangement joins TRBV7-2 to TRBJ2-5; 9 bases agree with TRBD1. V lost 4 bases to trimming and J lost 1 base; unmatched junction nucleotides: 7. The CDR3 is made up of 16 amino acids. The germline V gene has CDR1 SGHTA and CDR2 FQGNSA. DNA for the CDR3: TGTGCCAGCAGCTCACTTCGGGACAGGGCCCAAGAGACCCAGTACTTC. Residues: CASSSLRDRAQETQYF.

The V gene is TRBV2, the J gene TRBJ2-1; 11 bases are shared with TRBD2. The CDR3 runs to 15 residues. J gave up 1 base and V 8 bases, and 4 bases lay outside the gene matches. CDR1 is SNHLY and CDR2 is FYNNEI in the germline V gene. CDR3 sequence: CASGLAGGSYNEQFF. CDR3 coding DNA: TGTGCCAGCGGGCTAGCGGGGGGATCCTACAATGAGCAGTTCTTC.

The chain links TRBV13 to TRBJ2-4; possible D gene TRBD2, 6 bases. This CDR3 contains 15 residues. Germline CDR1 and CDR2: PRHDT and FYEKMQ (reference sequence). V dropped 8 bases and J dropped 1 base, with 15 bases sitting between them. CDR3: CASGLGGSAKNIQYF. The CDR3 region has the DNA TGTGCCAGCGGACTTGGGGGGTCCGCCAAAAACATTCAGTACTTC.

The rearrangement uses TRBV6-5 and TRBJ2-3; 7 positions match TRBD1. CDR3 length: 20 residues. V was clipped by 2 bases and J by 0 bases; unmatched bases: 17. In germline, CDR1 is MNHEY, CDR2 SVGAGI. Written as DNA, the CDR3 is TGTGCCAGCAGTTACCTTGGGACAGAAAGGTTCCCTCCTAGCACAGATACGCAGTATTTT. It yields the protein CASSYLGTERFPPSTDTQYF.

The CDR3 bases are TGTGCCTGGAGCCCCGGGACAGCCAACTATGGCTACACCTTC. Translation gives CAWSPGTANYGYTF. The chain is built from TRBV30 and TRBJ1-2, with TRBD1 identical over 7 bases. The germline V gene has CDR1 GTSNPN and CDR2 SVGIG (reference sequence). CDR3 length equals 14 residues. With 3 bases clipped from V and 2 bases from J, the junction kept 6 bases outside the gene matches.

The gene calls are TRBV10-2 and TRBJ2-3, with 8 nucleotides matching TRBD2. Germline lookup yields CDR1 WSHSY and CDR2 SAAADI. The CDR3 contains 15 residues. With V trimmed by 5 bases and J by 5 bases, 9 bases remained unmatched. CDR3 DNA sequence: TGCGCCAGCAGTAAGAGCGGGGGAGTCCTAGATACGCAGTATTTT. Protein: CASSKSGGVLDTQYF.

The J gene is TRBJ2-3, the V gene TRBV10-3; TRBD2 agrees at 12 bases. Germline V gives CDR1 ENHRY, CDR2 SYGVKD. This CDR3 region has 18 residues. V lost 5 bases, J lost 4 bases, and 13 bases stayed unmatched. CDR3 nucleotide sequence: TGTGCCATCAGTCGCCATAGGACTAGCGGGGAGTCAGCAGATACGCAGTATTTT. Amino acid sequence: CAISRHRTSGESADTQYF.

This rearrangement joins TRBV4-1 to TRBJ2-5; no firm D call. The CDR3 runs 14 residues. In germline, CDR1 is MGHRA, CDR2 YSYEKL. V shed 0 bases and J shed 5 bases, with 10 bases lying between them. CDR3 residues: CASSQEKGLETQYF. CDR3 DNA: TGCGCCAGCAGCCAAGAAAAGGGTTTGGAGACCCAGTACTTC.

The CDR3 region has the DNA TGTGCCAGCAGCTTAGCTCCGAGCAATGAGCAGTTCTTC. Residues: CASSLAPSNEQFF. The chain is built from TRBV7-6 and TRBJ2-1; no firm D call. The ends were cut back, 0 bases at V and 6 bases at J, with 6 bases in the middle. Germline CDR1 SGHVS, CDR2 FNYEAQ. The CDR3 runs to 13 residues.